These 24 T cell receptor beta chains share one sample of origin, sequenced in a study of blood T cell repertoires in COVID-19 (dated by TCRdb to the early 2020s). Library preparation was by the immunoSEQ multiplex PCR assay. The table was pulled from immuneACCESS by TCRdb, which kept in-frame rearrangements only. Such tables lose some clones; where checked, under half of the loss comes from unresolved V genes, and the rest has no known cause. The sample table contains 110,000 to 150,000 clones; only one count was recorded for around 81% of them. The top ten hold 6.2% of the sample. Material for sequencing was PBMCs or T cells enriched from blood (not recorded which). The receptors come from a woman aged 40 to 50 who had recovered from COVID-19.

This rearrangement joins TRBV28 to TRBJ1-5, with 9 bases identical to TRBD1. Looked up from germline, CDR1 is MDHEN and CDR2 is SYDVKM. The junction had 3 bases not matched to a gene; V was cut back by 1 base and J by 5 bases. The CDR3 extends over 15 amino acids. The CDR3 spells CASSLSDRGDQPQHF. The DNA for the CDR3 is TGTGCCAGCAGTTTATCGGACAGGGGCGATCAGCCCCAGCATTTT.

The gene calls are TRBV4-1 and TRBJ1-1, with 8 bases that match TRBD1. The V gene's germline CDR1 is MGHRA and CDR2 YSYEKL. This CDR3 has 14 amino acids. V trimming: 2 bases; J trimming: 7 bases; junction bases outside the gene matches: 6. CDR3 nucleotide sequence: TGCGCCAGCAGCCAACGTCAGGGGGCCGGTGAAGCTTTCTTT. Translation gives CASSQRQGAGEAFF.

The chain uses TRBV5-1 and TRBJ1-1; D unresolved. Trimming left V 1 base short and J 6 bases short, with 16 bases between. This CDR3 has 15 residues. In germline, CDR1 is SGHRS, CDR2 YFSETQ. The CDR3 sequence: CASSLSAQTASEAFF. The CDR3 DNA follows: TGCGCCAGCAGCTTGTCAGCGCAGACGGCCTCTGAAGCTTTCTTT.

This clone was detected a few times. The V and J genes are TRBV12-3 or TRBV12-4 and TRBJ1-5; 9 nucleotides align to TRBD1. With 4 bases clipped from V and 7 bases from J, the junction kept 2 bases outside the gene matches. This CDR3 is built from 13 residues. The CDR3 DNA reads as TGTGCCAGCAGTTACGACAGGGGGCAGCCCCAGCATTTT. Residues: CASSYDRGQPQHF.

CDR3 sequence (DNA): TGTGCCAGTAGTATTTCTTCGAACACTGAAGCTTTCTTT. Its translation: CASSISSNTEAFF. The rearrangement links TRBV19 to TRBJ1-1; D is uncertain. Trimming shortened V by 3 bases and J by 1 base, and 6 bases separated the two germline ends. The germline V gene encodes CDR1 LNHDA and CDR2 SQIVND (reference sequence). This CDR3 region has 13 residues.

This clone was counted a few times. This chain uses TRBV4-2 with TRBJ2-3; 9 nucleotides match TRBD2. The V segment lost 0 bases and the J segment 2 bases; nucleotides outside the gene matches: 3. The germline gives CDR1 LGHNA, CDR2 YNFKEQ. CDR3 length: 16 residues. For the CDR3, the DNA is TGTGCCAGCAGCCAAGATGCTAGCGGGGTCACAGATACGCAGTATTTT. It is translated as CASSQDASGVTDTQYF.

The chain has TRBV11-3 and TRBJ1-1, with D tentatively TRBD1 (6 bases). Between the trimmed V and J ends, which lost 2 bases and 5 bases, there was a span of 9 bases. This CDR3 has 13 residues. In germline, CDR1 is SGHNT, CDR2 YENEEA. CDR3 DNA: TGTGCCAGCAGCTTAACAGGGCAGACTGAAGCTTTCTTT. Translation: CASSLTGQTEAFF.

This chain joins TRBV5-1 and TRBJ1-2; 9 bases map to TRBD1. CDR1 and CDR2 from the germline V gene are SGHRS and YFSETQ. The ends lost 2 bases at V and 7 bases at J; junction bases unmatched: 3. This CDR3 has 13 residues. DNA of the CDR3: TGCGCCAGCAGCTTACAGGGGGCTGCTGGCTACACCTTC. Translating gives CASSLQGAAGYTF.

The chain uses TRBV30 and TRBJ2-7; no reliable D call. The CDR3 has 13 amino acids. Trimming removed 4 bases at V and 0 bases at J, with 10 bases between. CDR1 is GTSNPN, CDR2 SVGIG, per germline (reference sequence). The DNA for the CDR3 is TGTGCCTGGAAGCCATCGAGCTCCTACGAGCAGTACTTC. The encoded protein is CAWKPSSSYEQYF.

The CDR3 bases are TGTGCCAGCAGCTCGGGAGGAGGGAACATTCAGTACTTC. Translation gives CASSSGGGNIQYF. The chain uses TRBV5-6 and TRBJ2-4; 7 nucleotides line up with TRBD2. The CDR3 has 13 amino acids. V dropped 3 bases and J dropped 7; count of bases not matched to a gene: 4. The germline V gene encodes CDR1 SGHDT and CDR2 YYEEEE.

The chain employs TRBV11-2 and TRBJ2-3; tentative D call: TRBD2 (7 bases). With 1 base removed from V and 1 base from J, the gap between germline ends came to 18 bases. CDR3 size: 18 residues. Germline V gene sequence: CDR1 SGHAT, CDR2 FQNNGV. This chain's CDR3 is CASSLGVWGGDGTDTQYF. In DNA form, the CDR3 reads TGTGCCAGCAGCTTAGGGGTGTGGGGGGGCGACGGCACAGATACGCAGTATTTT.

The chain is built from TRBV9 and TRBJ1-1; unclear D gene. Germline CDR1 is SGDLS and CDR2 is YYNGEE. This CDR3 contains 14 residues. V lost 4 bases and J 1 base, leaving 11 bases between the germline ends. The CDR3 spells CASSPEEGNTEAFF. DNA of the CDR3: TGTGCCAGCAGCCCCGAGGAAGGGAACACTGAAGCTTTCTTT.

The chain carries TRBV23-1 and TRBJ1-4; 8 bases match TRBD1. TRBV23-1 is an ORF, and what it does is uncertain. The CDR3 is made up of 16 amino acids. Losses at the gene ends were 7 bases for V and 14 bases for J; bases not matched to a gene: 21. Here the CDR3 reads CASTPFQDRDPIGLFF. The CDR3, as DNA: TGCGCCAGCACCCCGTTCCAGGACAGGGACCCCATTGGGCTGTTTTTT.

The CDR3 here is CASSPFEGSNYGYTF. The CDR3 coding sequence is TGTGCCAGCTCACCATTCGAGGGATCTAACTATGGCTACACCTTC. The chain has TRBV18 and TRBJ1-2; D is undetermined. Germline assignment: CDR1 KGHSH and CDR2 LQKENI. V shed 2 bases and J shed 0 bases, with 10 bases lying between them. The CDR3 sequence is 15 residues long.

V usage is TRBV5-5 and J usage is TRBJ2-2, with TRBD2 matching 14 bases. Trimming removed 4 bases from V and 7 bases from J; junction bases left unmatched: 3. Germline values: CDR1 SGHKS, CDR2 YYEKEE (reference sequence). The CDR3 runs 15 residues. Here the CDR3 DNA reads TGTGCCAGCAGCCCCGGACTAGCGGGAGGCGGGGAGCTGTTTTTT. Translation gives CASSPGLAGGGELFF.

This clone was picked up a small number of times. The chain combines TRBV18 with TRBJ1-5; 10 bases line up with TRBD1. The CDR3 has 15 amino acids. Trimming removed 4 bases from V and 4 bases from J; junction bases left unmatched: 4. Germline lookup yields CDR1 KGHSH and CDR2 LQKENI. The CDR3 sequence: CASSRDRGRNQPQHF. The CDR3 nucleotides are TGTGCCAGCTCACGGGACAGGGGACGGAATCAGCCCCAGCATTTT.

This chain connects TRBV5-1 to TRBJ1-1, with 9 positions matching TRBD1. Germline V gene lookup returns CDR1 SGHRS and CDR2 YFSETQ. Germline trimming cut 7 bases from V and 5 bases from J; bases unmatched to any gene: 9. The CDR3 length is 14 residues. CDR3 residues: CASDEGQGVTEAFF. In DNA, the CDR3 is TGCGCCAGCGATGAGGGACAGGGTGTAACTGAAGCTTTCTTT.

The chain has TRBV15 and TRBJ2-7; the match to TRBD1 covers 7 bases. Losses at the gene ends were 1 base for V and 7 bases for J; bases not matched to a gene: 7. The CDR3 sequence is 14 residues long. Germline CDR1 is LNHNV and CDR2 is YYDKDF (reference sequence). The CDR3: CATSRALTGREQYF. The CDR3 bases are TGTGCCACCAGCAGAGCTTTGACAGGGCGAGAGCAGTACTTC.

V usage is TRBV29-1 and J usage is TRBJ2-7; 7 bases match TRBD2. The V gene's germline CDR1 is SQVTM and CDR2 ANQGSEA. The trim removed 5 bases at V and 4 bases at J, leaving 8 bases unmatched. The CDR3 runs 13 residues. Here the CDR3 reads CSVRGVYSYEQYF. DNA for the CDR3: TGCAGCGTTCGGGGGGTCTATTCTTACGAGCAGTACTTC.

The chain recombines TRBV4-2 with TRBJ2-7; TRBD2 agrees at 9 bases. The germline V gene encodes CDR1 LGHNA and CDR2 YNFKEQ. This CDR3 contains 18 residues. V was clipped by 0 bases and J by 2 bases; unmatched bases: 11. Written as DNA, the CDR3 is TGTGCCAGCAGCCAAGAGAGACCGGGACTAGCCGCGACCTACGAGCAGTACTTC. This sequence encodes CASSQERPGLAATYEQYF.

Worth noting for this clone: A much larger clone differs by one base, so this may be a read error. The CDR3 coding sequence is TGTGCCAGCAGCTCGGGGGGCCTGGAGACCCAGTACTTC. Translation: CASSSGGLETQYF. V usage is TRBV5-6 and J usage is TRBJ2-5, with D perhaps TRBD2 (7 bases). The V end lost 3 bases, the J end lost 5 bases, and 11 bases lay between the germline ends. The CDR3 is made up of 13 amino acids. CDR1 is SGHDT, CDR2 YYEEEE, per germline.

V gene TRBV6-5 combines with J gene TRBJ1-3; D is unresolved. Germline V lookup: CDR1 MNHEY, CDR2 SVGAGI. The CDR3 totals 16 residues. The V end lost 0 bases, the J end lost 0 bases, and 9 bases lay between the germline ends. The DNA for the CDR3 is TGTGCCAGCAGTTACTCGATACAGAGCTCTGGAAACACCATATATTTT. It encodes CASSYSIQSSGNTIYF.

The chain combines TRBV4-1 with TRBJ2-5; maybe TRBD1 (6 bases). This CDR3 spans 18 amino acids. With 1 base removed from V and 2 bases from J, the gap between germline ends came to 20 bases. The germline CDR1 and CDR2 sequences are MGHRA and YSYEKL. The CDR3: CASSQGSRTGTSQETQYF. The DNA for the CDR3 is TGCGCCAGCAGCCAAGGAAGCCGTACCGGGACATCACAAGAGACCCAGTACTTC.

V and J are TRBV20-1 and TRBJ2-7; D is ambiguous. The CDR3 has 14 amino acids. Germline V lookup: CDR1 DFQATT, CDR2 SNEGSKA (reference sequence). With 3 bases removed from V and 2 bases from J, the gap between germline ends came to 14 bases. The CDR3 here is CSASPIATTYEQYF. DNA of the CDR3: TGCAGTGCTAGTCCGATAGCCACAACCTACGAGCAGTACTTC.